This T cell receptor (beta chain) came from a study of T-cell memory formation after mild COVID-19. Study conclusions and caveats: Some responding clones appeared in pre-infection memory, suggesting cross-reactive memory joined. CD4+ contracting clones were mainly CM and EM; CD8+ ones, EMRA.

The authors produced TCR alpha and TCR beta cDNA libraries with sample barcodes and UMIs by 5'RACE using constant-segment primers. In TCRdb, the 5' RACE reads were re-called with MiXCR into one record per CDR3 protein. In the table there are about 180,000 distinct CDR3 sequences, less than 20% of which are singletons. Notes on this clonotype: What it binds is unknown.

The receptor comes from a man between 18 and 35 years old who had mild COVID-19 (a few samples of this study predate the infection). Cell type and time point are not known. Sequencing was performed on PBMCs or a T cell subset sorted from them (not recorded which).

CDR3 protein: CASSSGQAWEYSPLHF. Written as DNA, the CDR3 is TGTGCCAGCAGCTCGGGACAGGCGTGGGAGTACTCACCCCTCCACTTT. The chain combines TRBV7-2 with TRBJ1-6, with 8 bases identical to TRBD1. In germline, CDR1 is SGHTA, CDR2 FQGNSA. This CDR3 contains 16 residues. Trimming cost V 4 bases and J 10 bases; bases outside gene matches: 12.